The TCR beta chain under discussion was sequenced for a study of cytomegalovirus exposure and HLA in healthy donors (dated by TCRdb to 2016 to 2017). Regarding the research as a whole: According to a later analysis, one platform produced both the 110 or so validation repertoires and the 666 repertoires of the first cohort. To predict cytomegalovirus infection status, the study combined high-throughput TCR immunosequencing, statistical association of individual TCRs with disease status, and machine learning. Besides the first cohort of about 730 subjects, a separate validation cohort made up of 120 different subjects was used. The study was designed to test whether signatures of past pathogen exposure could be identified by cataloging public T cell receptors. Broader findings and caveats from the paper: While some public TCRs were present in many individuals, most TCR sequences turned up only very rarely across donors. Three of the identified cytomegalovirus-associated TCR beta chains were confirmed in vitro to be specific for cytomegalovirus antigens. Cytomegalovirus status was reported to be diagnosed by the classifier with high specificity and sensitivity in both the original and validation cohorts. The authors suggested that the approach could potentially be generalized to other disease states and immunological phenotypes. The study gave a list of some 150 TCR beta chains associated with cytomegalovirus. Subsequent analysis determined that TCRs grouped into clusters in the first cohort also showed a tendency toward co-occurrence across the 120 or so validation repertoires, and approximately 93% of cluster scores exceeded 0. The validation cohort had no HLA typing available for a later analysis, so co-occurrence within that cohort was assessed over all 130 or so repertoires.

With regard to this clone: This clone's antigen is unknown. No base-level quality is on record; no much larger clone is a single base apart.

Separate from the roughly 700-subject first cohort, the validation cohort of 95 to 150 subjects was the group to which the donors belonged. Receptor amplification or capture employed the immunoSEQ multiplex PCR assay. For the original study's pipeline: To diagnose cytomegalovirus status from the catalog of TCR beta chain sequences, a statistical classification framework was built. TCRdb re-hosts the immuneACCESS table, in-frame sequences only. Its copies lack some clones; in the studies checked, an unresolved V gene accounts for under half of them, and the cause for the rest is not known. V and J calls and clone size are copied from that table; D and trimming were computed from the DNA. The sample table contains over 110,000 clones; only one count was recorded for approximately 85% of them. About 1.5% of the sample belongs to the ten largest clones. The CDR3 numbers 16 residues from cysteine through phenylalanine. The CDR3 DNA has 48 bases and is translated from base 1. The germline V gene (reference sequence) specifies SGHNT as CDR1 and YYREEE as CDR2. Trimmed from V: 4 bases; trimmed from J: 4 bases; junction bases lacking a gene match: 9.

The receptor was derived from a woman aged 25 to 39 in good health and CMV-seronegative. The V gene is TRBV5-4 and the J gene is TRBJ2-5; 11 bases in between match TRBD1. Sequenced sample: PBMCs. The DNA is TGTGCCAGCAGCCCGGGACAGGGGGTAAGGGGAGAGACCCAGTACTTC. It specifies CASSPGQGVRGETQYF.